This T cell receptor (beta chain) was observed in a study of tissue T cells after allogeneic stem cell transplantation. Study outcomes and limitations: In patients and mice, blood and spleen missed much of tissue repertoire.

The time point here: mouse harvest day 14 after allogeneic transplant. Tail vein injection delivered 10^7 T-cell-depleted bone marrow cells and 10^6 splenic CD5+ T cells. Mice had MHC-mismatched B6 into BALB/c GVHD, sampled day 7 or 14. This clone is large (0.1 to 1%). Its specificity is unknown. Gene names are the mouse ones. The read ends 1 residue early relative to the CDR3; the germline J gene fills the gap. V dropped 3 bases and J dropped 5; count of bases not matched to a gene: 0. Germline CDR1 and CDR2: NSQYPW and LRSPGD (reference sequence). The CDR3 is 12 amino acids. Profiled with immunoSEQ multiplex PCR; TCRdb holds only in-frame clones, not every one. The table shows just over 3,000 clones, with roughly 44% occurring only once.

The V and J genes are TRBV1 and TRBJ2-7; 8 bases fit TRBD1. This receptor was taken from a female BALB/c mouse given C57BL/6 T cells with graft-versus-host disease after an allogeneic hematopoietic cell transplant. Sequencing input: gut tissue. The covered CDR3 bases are TGCACCTGCAGTGCGGACAGGGATGAACAGTAC. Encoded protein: CTCSADRDEQY. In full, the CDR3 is CTCSADRDEQYF.